This T cell receptor (beta chain) is drawn from a study of T cell changes during pregnancy in multiple sclerosis. Generated by immunoSEQ multiplex PCR, the TCRdb table keeps only in-frame clones and is missing some. The sample holds tens of thousands of clones, approximately 94% seen once. The sequencing used peripheral blood, collected in the third trimester of pregnancy. This clonotype was sampled from a female donor with multiple sclerosis, enrolled in a pregnancy study.

The CDR3 DNA reads as TGTGCCAGCAGCCCCCCGGTGGCGGGCCCTTCCTACGAGCAGTACTTC. Translating it yields CASSPPVAGPSYEQYF. The V gene is TRBV5-4, the J gene TRBJ2-7, with D possibly TRBD2 on 5 matching bases. This CDR3 is 16 amino acids long. Germline CDR1 SGHNT, CDR2 YYREEE (reference sequence). V was clipped by 4 bases and J by 1 base, with 18 bases between them.